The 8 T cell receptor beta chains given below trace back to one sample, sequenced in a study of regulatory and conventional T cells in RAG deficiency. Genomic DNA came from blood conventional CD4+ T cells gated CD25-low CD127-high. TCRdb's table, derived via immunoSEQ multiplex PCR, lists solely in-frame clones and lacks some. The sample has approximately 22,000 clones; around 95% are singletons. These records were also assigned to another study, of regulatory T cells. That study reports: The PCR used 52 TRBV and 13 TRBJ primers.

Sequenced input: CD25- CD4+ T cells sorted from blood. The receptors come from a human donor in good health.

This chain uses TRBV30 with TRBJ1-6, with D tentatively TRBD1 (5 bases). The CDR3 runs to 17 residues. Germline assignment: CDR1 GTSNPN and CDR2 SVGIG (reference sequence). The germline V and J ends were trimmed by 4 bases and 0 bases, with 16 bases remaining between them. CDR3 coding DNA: TGTGCCTGGAAGTTCCAGGGCTTGAGCTCCTATAATTCACCCCTCCACTTT. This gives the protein CAWKFQGLSSYNSPLHF.

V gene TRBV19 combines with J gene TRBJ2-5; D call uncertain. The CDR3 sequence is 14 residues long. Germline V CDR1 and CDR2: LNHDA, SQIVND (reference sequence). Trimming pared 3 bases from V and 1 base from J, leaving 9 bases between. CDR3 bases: TGTGCCAGTAGTATGTCCCAGCGCCAAGAGACCCAGTACTTC. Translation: CASSMSQRQETQYF.

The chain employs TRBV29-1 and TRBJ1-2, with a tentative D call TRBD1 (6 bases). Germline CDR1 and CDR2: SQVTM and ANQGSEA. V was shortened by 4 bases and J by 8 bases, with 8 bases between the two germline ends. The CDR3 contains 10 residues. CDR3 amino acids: CSVGQGGYTF. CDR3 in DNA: TGCAGCGTTGGGCAGGGGGGCTACACCTTC.

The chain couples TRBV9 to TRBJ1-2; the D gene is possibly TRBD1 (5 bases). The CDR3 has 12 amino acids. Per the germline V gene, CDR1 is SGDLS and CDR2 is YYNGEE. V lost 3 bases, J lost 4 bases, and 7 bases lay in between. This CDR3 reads CASSGDSYGYTF. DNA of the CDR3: TGTGCCAGCAGCGGCGACAGCTATGGCTACACCTTC.

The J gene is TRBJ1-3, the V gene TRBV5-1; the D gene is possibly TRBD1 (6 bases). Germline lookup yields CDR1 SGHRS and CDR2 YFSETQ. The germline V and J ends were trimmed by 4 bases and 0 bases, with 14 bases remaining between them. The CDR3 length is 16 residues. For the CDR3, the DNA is TGCGCCAGCAGCAATGAGACAGGCGCCTCTGGAAACACCATATATTTT. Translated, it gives CASSNETGASGNTIYF.

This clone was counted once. The DNA of the CDR3 is TGTGCCAGCTCGCCCGGGACAGCCGGCAATCAGCCCCAGCATTTT. Residues: CASSPGTAGNQPQHF. The chain combines TRBV18 with TRBJ1-5; 7 nucleotides align to TRBD1. CDR1 and CDR2 from the germline V gene are KGHSH and LQKENI. The CDR3 is made up of 15 amino acids. V gave up 6 bases and J gave up 2 bases; unmatched junction bases: 7.

CDR3 amino acids: CASSLTEQGSYEQYF. Written as DNA, the CDR3 is TGTGCCAGCAGCTTAACGGAACAGGGGTCCTACGAGCAGTACTTC. V is TRBV11-2 and J is TRBJ2-7; 7 bases align to TRBD1. V trimming: 2 bases; J trimming: 1 base; junction bases outside the gene matches: 5. The CDR3 has 15 residues. Germline values: CDR1 SGHAT, CDR2 FQNNGV. Together with reference TRBV11-2 and TRBJ2-7, the CDR3 gives the full variable domain: EAGVAQSPRYKIIEKRQSVAFWCNPISGHATLYWYQQILGQGPKLLIQFQNNGVVDDSQLPKDRFSAERLKGVDSTLKIQPAKLEDSAVYLCASSLTEQGSYEQYFGPGTRLTVT.

The DNA for the CDR3 is TGTGCCAGCAGTTCCCCTTTACGGGGGAGCACTGAAGCTTTCTTT. Encoded protein: CASSSPLRGSTEAFF. The rearrangement joins TRBV6-5 to TRBJ1-1; D perhaps matches TRBD1 (5 bases). The V and J ends lost 4 bases and 4 bases respectively, with 16 bases between them. Germline CDR1 reads MNHEY; CDR2 reads SVGAGI. The CDR3 extends over 15 amino acids.